Listed here are 17 T cell receptor beta chains from one sample, sequenced in a study of blood T cell repertoires in COVID-19. Profiling relied on immunoSEQ multiplex PCR, and the TCRdb table lists in-frame clones only, not all of them. Seen here are approximately 180,000 clones, approximately 89% observed once, and the top ten hold 6.2%. The sequenced sample was PBMCs or T cells enriched from blood (not recorded which). The receptor source for this set is a man in his forties who had recovered from COVID-19.

The CDR3 coding sequence is TGTGCCACCAGTGATTTAAGCGGGGGCGAGCTGTTTTTT. This codes for CATSDLSGGELFF. The chain is built from TRBV24-1 and TRBJ2-2; 8 nucleotides match TRBD2. J gave up 11 bases and V 1 base, and 2 bases lay outside the gene matches. The CDR3 consists of 13 residues. Looked up from germline, CDR1 is KGHDR and CDR2 is SFDVKD.

The chain links TRBV18 to TRBJ1-1, with D possibly matching TRBD1 (6 bases). The V gene lost 3 bases and the J gene lost 2 bases, with 10 bases spanning the gap. Germline lookup yields CDR1 KGHSH and CDR2 LQKENI. CDR3 length: 14 residues. The CDR3: CASSPMDSNTEAFF. The DNA for the CDR3 is TGTGCCAGCTCACCGATGGACAGTAACACTGAAGCTTTCTTT.

This clone was seen only a few times. The chain is built from TRBV9 and TRBJ2-7, with 8 bases matching TRBD1. V was pared by 4 bases and J by 2 bases, with 8 bases of the junction left unmatched. In germline, CDR1 is SGDLS, CDR2 YYNGEE. The CDR3 covers 15 residues. The CDR3 DNA follows: TGTGCCAGCAGCCGGGCCAGGGGGCCCGCCTACGAGCAGTACTTC. It yields the protein CASSRARGPAYEQYF.

The chain joins TRBV7-8 to TRBJ1-1; 8 bases are a match to TRBD1. CDR1 and CDR2 (germline): SGHVS, FQNEAQ. The V gene end was trimmed by 1 base and the J gene end by 8 bases; junction bases not matched to a gene: 3. CDR3 length: 13 amino acids. CDR3 nucleotides: TGTGCCAGCAGCTTAGGAGGGGACAGGGAAGCTTTCTTT. Translated: CASSLGGDREAFF.

The V call is TRBV30, the J call TRBJ1-2, with D tentatively TRBD1 (5 bases). The CDR3 has 12 residues. The germline gives CDR1 GTSNPN, CDR2 SVGIG (reference sequence). Trimming pared 4 bases from V and 8 bases from J, leaving 14 bases between. The CDR3 region has the DNA TGTGCCTGGACCACTCCGGGGGACGGCTACACCTTC. Its translation: CAWTTPGDGYTF.

The chain combines TRBV28 with TRBJ2-7; 7 bases line up with TRBD2. V dropped 9 bases and J dropped 7; count of bases not matched to a gene: 6. Per germline, CDR1 MDHEN and CDR2 SYDVKM. The CDR3 totals 11 residues. This CDR3 reads CASTLGGEQYF. Written as DNA, the CDR3 is TGTGCCAGTACCCTCGGGGGGGAGCAGTACTTC.

V usage is TRBV4-2 and J usage is TRBJ2-7, with 10 bases identical to TRBD2. CDR1 is LGHNA and CDR2 is YNFKEQ in the germline V gene. There are 15 residues in the CDR3. V lost 8 bases to trimming and J lost 0 bases; unmatched junction nucleotides: 7. Here the CDR3 reads CASSAGGGPSYEQYF. CDR3 coding DNA: TGTGCCAGCTCAGCGGGAGGGGGCCCCTCCTACGAGCAGTACTTC.

This chain joins TRBV6-5 and TRBJ2-7; the D is unclear. CDR1 is MNHEY and CDR2 is SVGAGI in the germline V gene. Deletions cut 5 bases from V and 5 bases from J, with 13 bases between. The CDR3 spans 13 residues. The CDR3 loop is CASSPREAHEQYF. In DNA form, the CDR3 reads TGTGCCAGCAGTCCGCGAGAAGCCCACGAGCAGTACTTC.

The chain recombines TRBV30 with TRBJ2-2; D is perhaps TRBD2 (6 bases). Per the germline V gene, CDR1 is GTSNPN and CDR2 is SVGIG (reference sequence). CDR3 length: 14 amino acids. CDR3 sequence reads: CAAMVGSFGGELFF. CDR3 DNA: TGTGCGGCAATGGTCGGGAGCTTTGGCGGGGAGCTGTTTTTT.

The rearrangement links TRBV4-2 to TRBJ1-2; TRBD1 matches 7 bases. V was pared by 4 bases and J by 7 bases, with 3 bases of the junction left unmatched. The CDR3 length is 12 residues. CDR1 and CDR2 (germline): LGHNA, YNFKEQ. CDR3 DNA: TGTGCCAGCAGCCGCGGGGACAGTGGCTACACCTTC. Translation gives CASSRGDSGYTF.

This chain uses TRBV7-2 with TRBJ1-1; no firm D call. The CDR3 covers 15 residues. Germline V gene sequence: CDR1 SGHTA, CDR2 FQGNSA. V shed 2 bases and J shed 3 bases, with 13 bases lying between them. The CDR3 here is CASSLFLLGDTEAFF. Written as DNA, the CDR3 is TGTGCCAGCAGCTTATTCTTATTGGGAGACACTGAAGCTTTCTTT. The full variable domain, rest sourced from reference TRBV7-2 and TRBJ1-1, is GAGVSQSPSNKVTEKGKDVELRCDPISGHTALYWYRQSLGQGLEFLIYFQGNSAPDKSGLPSDRFSAERTGGSVSTLTIQRTQQEDSAVYLCASSLFLLGDTEAFFGQGTRLTVV.

CDR3 in DNA: TGTGCCAGCTCACTCACCCAGGGGTCGACTAATGAAAAACTGTTTTTT. Protein product: CASSLTQGSTNEKLFF. The chain is built from TRBV18 and TRBJ1-4, with a tentative D call TRBD1 (6 bases). Germline V gene lookup returns CDR1 KGHSH and CDR2 LQKENI. The ends were cut back, 4 bases at V and 2 bases at J, with 14 bases in the middle. The CDR3 covers 16 residues.

The rearrangement joins TRBV29-1 to TRBJ2-7; TRBD2 matches at 9 bases. This CDR3 comprises 15 residues. V was clipped by 6 bases and J by 2 bases; unmatched bases: 11. Germline loops: CDR1 SQVTM, CDR2 ANQGSEA. Here the CDR3 DNA reads TGCAGCGTGACCCCCCCGGCGGGAGGGCCCTACGAGCAGTACTTC. It encodes CSVTPPAGGPYEQYF.

The chain carries TRBV6-1 and TRBJ2-5; D remains unclear. Trimming shortened V by 1 base and J by 5 bases, and 11 bases separated the two germline ends. CDR3 length: 14 residues. Per germline, CDR1 MNHNS and CDR2 SASEGT. The CDR3 region is CASSEEISLETQYF. The DNA of the CDR3 is TGTGCCAGCAGTGAAGAAATTTCATTGGAGACCCAGTACTTC.

J is TRBJ1-1 and V is TRBV3-1 (or the pseudogene TRBV3-2); D perhaps matches TRBD1 (5 bases). Trimming shortened V by 1 base and J by 10 bases, and 13 bases separated the two germline ends. The CDR3 sequence is 13 residues long. Germline V gene data show CDR1 as LGHDT and CDR2 as YNNKEL (reference sequence). The CDR3 bases are TGTGCCAGCAGCCAAGCGCGGCAGGGAAGAGCTTTCTTT. Encoded protein: CASSQARQGRAFF.

The chain combines TRBV6-5 with TRBJ1-1; D unresolved. Trimming took 7 bases from V and 7 from J, leaving 10 bases between them. The CDR3 loop spans 11 amino acids. Looked up from germline, CDR1 is MNHEY and CDR2 is SVGAGI. CDR3 region: CASNLRGEAFF. Here the CDR3 DNA reads TGTGCCAGCAACCTACGGGGTGAAGCTTTCTTT.

The chain employs TRBV30 and TRBJ1-1; 8 bases are a match to TRBD1. V was clipped by 1 base and J by 6 bases; unmatched bases: 13. The CDR3 has 16 residues. In germline, CDR1 is GTSNPN, CDR2 SVGIG (reference sequence). This CDR3 reads CAWSEASQGARAEAFF. Here the CDR3 DNA reads TGTGCCTGGAGTGAAGCCTCCCAGGGGGCGCGGGCTGAAGCTTTCTTT. The whole variable domain, remainder taken from reference TRBV30 and TRBJ1-1, is SQTIHQWPATLVQPVGSPLSLECTVEGTSNPNLYWYRQAAGRGLQLLFYSVGIGQISSEVPQNLSASRPQDRQFILSSKKLLLSDSGFYLCAWSEASQGARAEAFFGQGTRLTVV.